Reported below is one T cell receptor (beta chain). The target antigen is unknown. The sample belongs to a study of cytotoxic CD8 clonotypes in ibrutinib-treated CLL. Looking at the study overall: Mean per-sample yields comprised around 250,000 productive templates and approximately 90,000 productive rearrangements.

The study, taken as a whole, reports: Elevated clonality accompanied ibrutinib response, with a return toward baseline values at progression. Against age-matched healthy donors, baseline clonality ran higher and tracked circulating CD8+ T-cell counts.

Generated by immunoSEQ multiplex PCR, the TCRdb table keeps only in-frame clones and is missing some. The table includes some 200,000 clones, around 75% detected once. V lost 5 bases and J 5 bases, leaving 7 bases between the germline ends. This CDR3 has 11 amino acids. Per the germline V gene, CDR1 is MNHEY and CDR2 is SMNVEV (reference sequence). The specimen was PBMCs, collected after 12 months of ibrutinib treatment. The rearrangement links TRBV27 to TRBJ2-7; D is ambiguous. The receptor's source is a human donor with chronic lymphocytic leukemia. This CDR3 is CASSRGHEQYF. In nucleotides, the CDR3 is TGTGCCAGCAGTAGAGGCCACGAGCAGTACTTC.